A selection of T cell receptor beta chains follows, all from one sample in a study of T cells in tuberculosis. The method was immunoSEQ multiplex PCR; TCRdb's version includes in-frame clones alone and lacks a portion of them. Of 30,000 to 45,000 clones detected, roughly 93% appear once; the ten largest clones hold around 10%. Sequenced input: PBMCs. Receptors were obtained from a donor aged 5 to 30 with latent tuberculosis or without tuberculosis infection. Some clones in this sample may be carry-over from other donors' samples. Both conserved end residues are part of each CDR3. The D gene is left open where the match is weak. Expanded clones get a size class; other rows say once, few or many, or leave the size out.

V gene,D gene,J gene,clone size,CDR3 protein,CDR3 DNA
TRBV5-1,NA,TRBJ1-2,NA,CASSLDRGDGYTF,TGCGCCAGCAGCTTGGACCGGGGTGATGGCTACACCTTC
TRBV7-2,NA,TRBJ1-5,NA,CASSLNSNQPQHF,TGTGCCAGCAGCCTAAATAGCAATCAGCCCCAGCATTTT
TRBV10-3,TRBD1,TRBJ2-2,NA,CAISRVGTGGSGELFF,TGTGCCATCAGTCGGGTAGGGACAGGGGGATCCGGGGAGCTGTTTTTT
TRBV12-5,NA,TRBJ1-5,NA,CASGLPGTYTYSNQPQHF,TGTGCTAGTGGTCTACCTGGGACATATACTTATAGCAATCAGCCCCAGCATTTT
TRBV19,TRBD1,TRBJ1-1,once,CASSGSSYRGVRDTEAFF,TGTGCCAGTAGTGGATCGTCATACAGGGGCGTTAGGGACACTGAAGCTTTCTTT
TRBV5-4,NA,TRBJ1-1,NA,CASSLAGSSTEAFF,TGTGCCAGTAGCTTGGCTGGGAGTTCCACTGAAGCTTTCTTT
TRBV27,NA,TRBJ1-1,NA,CASSFQGNTEAFF,TGTGCCAGCAGTTTCCAGGGGAACACTGAAGCTTTCTTT
TRBV12-5,NA,TRBJ1-5,few,CASGPSQPQHF,TGTGCTAGTGGTCCCAGTCAGCCCCAGCATTTT
TRBV18,TRBD1,TRBJ2-2,NA,CASSPPSQGAIGELFF,TGTGCCAGCTCACCACCGTCCCAGGGGGCTATCGGGGAGCTGTTTTTT
TRBV5-1,TRBD1,TRBJ2-2,NA,CASSRWTGDFTGELFF,TGCGCCAGCAGCAGATGGACAGGAGACTTCACCGGGGAGCTGTTTTTT
TRBV2,TRBD1,TRBJ2-7,NA,CASSGAGTEKPYEQYF,TGTGCCAGCAGTGGAGCCGGGACAGAGAAACCCTACGAGCAGTACTTC
TRBV27,TRBD1,TRBJ2-2,NA,CASSPRVGTVFPGELFF,TGTGCCAGCAGTCCACGCGTCGGGACAGTATTTCCCGGGGAGCTGTTTTTT
TRBV2,TRBD1,TRBJ1-6,NA,CASSVKGQGNSPLHF,TGTGCCAGCAGTGTGAAGGGACAGGGGAATTCACCCCTCCACTTT
TRBV5-6,NA,TRBJ1-2,once,CASSSGSGYTF,TGTGCCAGCAGCTCCGGGAGTGGCTACACCTTC
TRBV7-2,NA,TRBJ2-7,NA,CASSLGGVPYEQYF,TGTGCCAGCAGCTTAGGGGGGGTCCCCTACGAGCAGTACTTC
TRBV2,TRBD1,TRBJ1-4,once,CASNRDSNEKLFF,TGTGCCAGCAACCGGGACAGTAATGAAAAACTGTTTTTT
TRBV18,NA,TRBJ1-1,NA,CASSPRGNTEAFF,TGTGCCAGCTCACCACGAGGGAACACTGAAGCTTTCTTT
TRBV30,NA,TRBJ1-5,few,CAWSVRGNQPQHF,TGTGCCTGGAGTGTACGGGGCAATCAGCCCCAGCATTTT
TRBV7-9,NA,TRBJ1-6,NA,CASSSSGEFNSPLHF,TGTGCCAGCAGCTCCTCAGGGGAGTTTAATTCACCCCTCCACTTT
TRBV7-9,TRBD1,TRBJ1-1,NA,CASSLNRGLNTEAFF,TGTGCCAGCAGCCTAAACAGGGGGCTGAACACTGAAGCTTTCTTT
TRBV5-1,TRBD1,TRBJ1-1,once,CASSLVGGSFNTEAFF,TGCGCCAGCAGCTTGGTAGGGGGCAGCTTTAACACTGAAGCTTTCTTT
TRBV5-6,NA,TRBJ1-2,NA,CASSLLNYGYTF,TGTGCCAGCAGCTTGCTAAACTATGGCTACACCTTC
TRBV18,NA,TRBJ1-2,NA,CASSLRDGGYTF,TGTGCCAGCTCACTTCGGGATGGTGGCTACACCTTC
TRBV21-1,NA,TRBJ2-7,NA,CASSKRDRSYEQYF,TGTGCCAGCAGCAAACGGGACAGGTCCTACGAGCAGTACTTC
TRBV7-3,NA,TRBJ2-3,NA,CASSLEATDTQYF,TGTGCCAGCAGCTTAGAGGCCACAGATACGCAGTATTTT
TRBV10-2,TRBD1,TRBJ1-1,NA,CASRQGDTEAFF,TGCGCCAGCCGACAGGGGGACACTGAAGCTTTCTTT
TRBV19,NA,TRBJ1-4,NA,CASSIGLKEKLFF,TGTGCCAGTAGTATTGGCCTGAAAGAAAAACTGTTTTTT